This T cell receptor (beta chain) was identified in a study of blood T cell repertoires in COVID-19. The wider study: From the United States, Italy and Spain came samples of acute and convalescent COVID-19. PBMCs, B-cell-depleted T cells, or T cells provided the cDNA or gDNA that made up the material.

This clone was found once. Under the authors' procedure: Reference gene primer amplification gave nucleated cell count estimates. TCRdb's table, derived via immunoSEQ multiplex PCR, lists solely in-frame clones and lacks some. That table is the source of V, J and clone size, and D and trimming were worked out from the DNA. This table has 95,000 to 120,000 clones, roughly four fifths appearing once. V gave up 1 base and J gave up 4 bases, with 5 bases separating them. Germline V gives CDR1 SQVTM, CDR2 ANQGSEA. This CDR3 comprises 12 residues. The sequencing sample was made of peripheral blood. This chain uses TRBV29-1 with TRBJ2-1, with D perhaps matching TRBD1 (5 bases). This clonotype was sampled from a woman in her 70s with acute or convalescent COVID-19. The CDR3 nucleotides read TGCAGCGTTGAAGGGACATACAATGAGCAGTTCTTC. Translation gives CSVEGTYNEQFF.